A single sample gave rise to the 4 T cell receptor beta chains below, sequenced in a study of shared clonotypes between healthy human individuals. Sequencing was performed with immunoSEQ multiplex PCR; in TCRdb, only in-frame clones are kept and a portion is missing. The table includes over 850,000 clones, approximately 78% detected once. The sequencing sample was made of memory CD4+ T cells from PBMCs. Regarding subset: CD45RA-negative fraction. The receptors were sampled from a man younger than 35 in good health. Some clones in this sample may be carry-over from other donors' samples.

The chain employs TRBV6-6 and TRBJ2-7; 7 positions match TRBD2. This CDR3 has 14 residues. Germline lookup yields CDR1 MNHNY and CDR2 SVGAGI (reference sequence). V was clipped by 8 bases and J by 0 bases; unmatched bases: 7. CDR3 bases: TGTGCCAGCCGCCGGGGGGAGAGCTCCTACGAGCAGTACTTC. Its translation is CASRRGESSYEQYF.

The chain couples TRBV6-1 to TRBJ1-5, with a possible D match to TRBD1 (6 bases). V was pared by 0 bases and J by 5 bases, with 11 bases between. Germline V gene lookup returns CDR1 MNHNS and CDR2 SASEGT. The CDR3 totals 15 residues. The chain's CDR3 is CASSEAAGAYQPQHF. DNA for the CDR3: TGTGCCAGCAGTGAAGCGGCAGGGGCATATCAGCCCCAGCATTTT.

The genes are TRBV2 and TRBJ1-1; TRBD1 is a possible D gene (5 bases). V was cut by 3 bases and J by 9 bases, with 8 bases left in between. Germline V lookup: CDR1 SNHLY, CDR2 FYNNEI. The CDR3 has 11 residues. CDR3 sequence reads: CASSERTKAFF. CDR3 DNA: TGTGCCAGCAGTGAGAGGACAAAAGCTTTCTTT.

The chain carries TRBV20-1 and TRBJ2-1; D uncertain. The CDR3 totals 11 residues. The germline V gene encodes CDR1 DFQATT and CDR2 SNEGSKA (reference sequence). The V end lost 1 base, the J end lost 9 bases, and 7 bases lay between the germline ends. CDR3 sequence: CSARGWGEQFF. CDR3 bases: TGCAGTGCTAGAGGATGGGGTGAGCAGTTCTTC.